Listed here is a single TCR beta chain. Germline V lookup: CDR1 KGHSH, CDR2 LQKENI. This CDR3 has 12 amino acids. The V and J ends lost 5 bases and 7 bases respectively, with 9 bases between them. TCRdb's copy holds only in-frame clones and misses some; the assay was immunoSEQ multiplex PCR. The sample carries almost 200,000 clones, 75% to 85% recorded once. The sample comes from a study of blood T cell repertoires in COVID-19. The sequenced sample consisted of peripheral blood. This receptor was identified in a woman in her thirties or forties with COVID-19, enrolled during active disease. The chain uses TRBV18 and TRBJ2-1, with D possibly TRBD1 on 5 matching bases. The CDR3 spells CASSFDRNEQFF. The CDR3, as DNA: TGTGCCAGCTCATTCGACAGAAATGAGCAGTTCTTC. The full variable domain, with the rest looked up from reference TRBV18 and TRBJ2-1, is NAGVMQNPRHLVRRRGQEARLRCSPMKGHSHVYWYRQLPEEGLKFMVYLQKENIIDESGMPKERFSAEFPKEGPSILRIQQVVRGDSAAYFCASSFDRNEQFFGPGTRLTVL.